This passage covers 13 T cell receptor beta chains from one sample sequenced in a study of cytomegalovirus exposure and HLA in healthy donors. PCR amplification relied on 60 Vbeta primers (plus 13 Jbeta primers). Data came from immunoSEQ multiplex PCR; TCRdb stores just in-frame clones and leaves some out. The sample has tens of thousands of clones; about 73% are singletons. Sequenced input: PBMCs. These receptors were obtained from a woman between 45 and 60 years old in good health and CMV-seropositive.

The CDR3 sequence is CASSLGQGHNEKLFF. The DNA of the CDR3 is TGTGCCAGCAGCCTAGGACAGGGGCATAACGAAAAACTGTTTTTT. The gene calls are TRBV7-7 and TRBJ1-4, with TRBD1 matching 9 bases. The CDR3 spans 15 residues. Trimming at V came to 5 bases and at J to 8 bases, leaving 9 bases not matched to a gene. Germline CDR1 reads SSHAT; CDR2 reads FNYEAQ (reference sequence).

On this clone itself: Distinct nucleotide sequences in the sample also encode this CDR3. V is TRBV18 and J is TRBJ2-3; 7 nucleotides line up with TRBD1. CDR1 is KGHSH, CDR2 LQKENI, per germline. The CDR3 runs 15 residues. Trimming cost V 3 bases and J 1 base; bases outside gene matches: 4. CDR3 loop: CASSPPTGGTDTQYF. CDR3 nucleotides: TGTGCCAGCTCACCCCCAACAGGGGGCACAGATACGCAGTATTTT.

The chain couples TRBV7-9 to TRBJ2-5; 11 bases are a match to TRBD1. This CDR3 spans 16 amino acids. Germline V CDR1 and CDR2: SEHNR, FQNEAQ (reference sequence). Unmatched junction bases numbered 5, after V lost 1 base and J lost 4 bases. In DNA form, the CDR3 reads TGTGCCAGCAGCTTAGGGACAGGGGGCGCAGTAGAGACCCAGTACTTC. Residues: CASSLGTGGAVETQYF.

As for this clone: Other DNA sequences from this sample encode an identical CDR3 as well. This sequence joins TRBV7-2 and TRBJ2-1; D might be TRBD1 (5 bases). This CDR3 spans 13 amino acids. Trimming removed 0 bases at V and 8 bases at J, with 8 bases between. Germline V gene data show CDR1 as SGHTA and CDR2 as FQGNSA. CDR3 in amino acids: CASSLAGADEQFF. Here the CDR3 DNA reads TGTGCCAGCAGCTTAGCAGGGGCCGATGAGCAGTTCTTC.

This clone was detected a few times. The CDR3 reads CATSRDNTPGLAGFQYF. CDR3 nucleotide sequence: TGTGCCACCAGCAGAGATAACACCCCGGGACTAGCGGGTTTTCAGTACTTC. V usage is TRBV15 and J usage is TRBJ2-7; 12 bases match TRBD2. The trim removed 0 bases at V and 10 bases at J, leaving 13 bases unmatched. There are 17 residues in the CDR3. Germline CDR1 LNHNV, CDR2 YYDKDF (reference sequence).

The rearrangement uses TRBV9 and TRBJ2-4; 8 bases match TRBD1. Per germline, CDR1 SGDLS and CDR2 YYNGEE. After removal of 0 bases from V and 9 bases from J, the junction contained 5 bases not matched to a gene. This CDR3 comprises 14 residues. Here the CDR3 reads CASSVGLGTGIQYF. The CDR3 DNA sequence: TGTGCCAGCAGCGTAGGTCTAGGGACAGGCATTCAGTACTTC.

The chain combines TRBV7-9 with TRBJ2-3, with 10 bases aligning to TRBD2. J gave up 4 bases and V 5 bases, and 9 bases lay outside the gene matches. The germline V gene encodes CDR1 SEHNR and CDR2 FQNEAQ (reference sequence). The CDR3 has 16 residues. The chain's CDR3 is CASSTATSGTADTQYF. The CDR3 DNA sequence: TGTGCCAGCAGCACCGCAACTAGCGGGACGGCAGATACGCAGTATTTT.

This chain links TRBV19 with TRBJ1-2, with TRBD1 identical over 8 bases. V dropped 5 bases and J dropped 8; count of bases not matched to a gene: 7. The CDR3 has 13 amino acids. Germline V gene data show CDR1 as LNHDA and CDR2 as SQIVND (reference sequence). CDR3 sequence reads: CASSAQGARGYTF. In DNA, the CDR3 is TGTGCCAGTAGTGCCCAGGGGGCTCGGGGCTACACCTTC.

The chain recombines TRBV7-2 with TRBJ2-1, with a tentative D call TRBD1 (6 bases). The V end lost 1 base, the J end lost 2 bases, and 12 bases lay between the germline ends. This CDR3 region has 16 residues. Germline V lookup: CDR1 SGHTA, CDR2 FQGNSA. The CDR3 reads CASSLVSGTTYNEQFF. The CDR3 DNA sequence: TGTGCCAGCAGCTTAGTCTCCGGGACAACCTACAATGAGCAGTTCTTC.

This clone was counted once. V and J are TRBV6-5 and TRBJ1-1, with D possibly being TRBD1 (6 bases). V was clipped by 2 bases and J by 8 bases, with 18 bases between them. Germline V gene data show CDR1 as MNHEY and CDR2 as SVGAGI. This CDR3 has 15 residues. CDR3 protein: CASSYASGGAGEAFF. CDR3 in DNA: TGTGCCAGCAGTTACGCGTCGGGGGGCGCTGGGGAAGCTTTCTTT.

The V and J genes are TRBV6-6 and TRBJ2-2, with TRBD2 matching over 7 bases. In germline, CDR1 is MNHNY, CDR2 SVGAGI (reference sequence). Trimming took 7 bases from V and 2 from J; bases not matched to a gene: 10. CDR3 size: 16 residues. CDR3 protein: CASIYLGTTNTGELFF. In nucleotides, the CDR3 is TGTGCCAGCATCTACCTGGGGACTACTAACACCGGGGAGCTGTTTTTT.

As regards this clone: Other DNA variants within this sample encode the same CDR3. This chain uses TRBV28 with TRBJ1-5; no reliable D call. Germline assignment: CDR1 MDHEN and CDR2 SYDVKM. The CDR3 runs to 14 residues. V dropped 3 bases and J dropped 6 bases, with 12 bases sitting between them. The CDR3 nucleotides are TGTGCCAGCAGTTTCAACTCGAGAAGTCAGCCCCAGCATTTT. This translates into CASSFNSRSQPQHF. The complete variable domain, with remaining parts taken from reference TRBV28 and TRBJ1-5, reads DVKVTQSSRYLVKRTGEKVFLECVQDMDHENMFWYRQDPGLGLRLIYFSYDVKMKEKGDIPEGYSVSREKKERFSLILESASTNQTSMYLCASSFNSRSQPQHFGDGTRLSIL.

V gene TRBV5-6 combines with J gene TRBJ2-7; D ambiguous. The germline V gene has CDR1 SGHDT and CDR2 YYEEEE. CDR3 size: 14 residues. Trimming pared 5 bases from V and 6 bases from J, leaving 18 bases between. CDR3 bases: TGTGCCAGCAGTCCACCGATTGACTTCCTCGAGCAGTACTTC. Its translation: CASSPPIDFLEQYF.